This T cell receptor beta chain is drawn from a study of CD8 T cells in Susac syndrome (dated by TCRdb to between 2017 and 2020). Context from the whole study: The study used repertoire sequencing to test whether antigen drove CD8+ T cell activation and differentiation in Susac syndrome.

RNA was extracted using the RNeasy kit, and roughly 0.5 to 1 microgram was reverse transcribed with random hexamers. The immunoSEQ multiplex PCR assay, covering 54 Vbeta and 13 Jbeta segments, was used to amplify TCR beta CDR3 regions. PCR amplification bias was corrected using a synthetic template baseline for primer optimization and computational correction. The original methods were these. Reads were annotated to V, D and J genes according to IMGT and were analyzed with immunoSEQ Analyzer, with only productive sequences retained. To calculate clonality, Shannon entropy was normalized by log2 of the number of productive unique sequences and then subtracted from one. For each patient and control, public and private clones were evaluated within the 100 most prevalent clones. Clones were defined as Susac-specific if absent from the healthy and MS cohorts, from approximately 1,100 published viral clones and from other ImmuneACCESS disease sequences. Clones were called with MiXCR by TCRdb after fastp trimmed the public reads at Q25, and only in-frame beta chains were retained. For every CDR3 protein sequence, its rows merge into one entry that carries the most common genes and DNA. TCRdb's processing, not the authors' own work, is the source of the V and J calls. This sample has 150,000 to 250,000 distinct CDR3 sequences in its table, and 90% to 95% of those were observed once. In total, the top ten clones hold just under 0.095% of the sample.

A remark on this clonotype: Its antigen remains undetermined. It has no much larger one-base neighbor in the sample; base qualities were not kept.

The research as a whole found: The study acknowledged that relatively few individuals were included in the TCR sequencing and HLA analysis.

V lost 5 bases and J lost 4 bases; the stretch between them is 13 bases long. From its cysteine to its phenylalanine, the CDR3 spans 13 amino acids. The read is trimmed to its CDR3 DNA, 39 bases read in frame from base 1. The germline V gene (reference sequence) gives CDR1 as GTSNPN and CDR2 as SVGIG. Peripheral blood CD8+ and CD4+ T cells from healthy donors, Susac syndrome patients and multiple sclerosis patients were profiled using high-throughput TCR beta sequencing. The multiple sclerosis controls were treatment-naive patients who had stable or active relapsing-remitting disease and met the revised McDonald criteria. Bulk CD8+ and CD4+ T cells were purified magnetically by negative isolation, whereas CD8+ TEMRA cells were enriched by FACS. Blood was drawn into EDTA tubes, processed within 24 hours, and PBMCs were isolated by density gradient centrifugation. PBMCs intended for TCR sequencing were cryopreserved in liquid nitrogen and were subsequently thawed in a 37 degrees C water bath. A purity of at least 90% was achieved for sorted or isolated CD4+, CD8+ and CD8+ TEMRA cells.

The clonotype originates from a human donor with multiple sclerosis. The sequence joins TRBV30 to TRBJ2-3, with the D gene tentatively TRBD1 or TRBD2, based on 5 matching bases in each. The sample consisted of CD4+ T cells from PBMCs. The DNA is TGTGCCTGGGGGACCTTAGGGGCAGATACGCAGTATTTT. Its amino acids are CAWGTLGADTQYF.